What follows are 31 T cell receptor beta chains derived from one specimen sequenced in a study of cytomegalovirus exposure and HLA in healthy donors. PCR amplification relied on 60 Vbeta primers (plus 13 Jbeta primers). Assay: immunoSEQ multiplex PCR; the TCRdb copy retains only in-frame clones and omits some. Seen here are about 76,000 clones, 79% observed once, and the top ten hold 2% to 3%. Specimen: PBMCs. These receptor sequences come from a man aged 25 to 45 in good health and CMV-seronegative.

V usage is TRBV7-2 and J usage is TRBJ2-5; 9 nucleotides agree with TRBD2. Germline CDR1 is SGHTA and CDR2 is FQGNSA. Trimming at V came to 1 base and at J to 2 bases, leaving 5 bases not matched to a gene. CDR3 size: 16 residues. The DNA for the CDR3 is TGTGCCAGCAGCTTAGGAACTAGCGGGTCACAAGAGACCCAGTACTTC. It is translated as CASSLGTSGSQETQYF.

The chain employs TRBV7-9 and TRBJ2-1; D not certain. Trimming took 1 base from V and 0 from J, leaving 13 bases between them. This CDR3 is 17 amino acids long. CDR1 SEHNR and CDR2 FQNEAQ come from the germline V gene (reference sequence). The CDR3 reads CASSLGNLASSYNEQFF. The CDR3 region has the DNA TGTGCCAGCAGCTTAGGAAACCTCGCGAGCTCCTACAATGAGCAGTTCTTC.

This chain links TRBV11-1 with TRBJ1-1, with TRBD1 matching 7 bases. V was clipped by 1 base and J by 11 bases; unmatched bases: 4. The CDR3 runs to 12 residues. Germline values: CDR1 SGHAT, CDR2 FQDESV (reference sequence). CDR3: CASSLGNRGAFF. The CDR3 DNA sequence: TGTGCCAGCAGCTTAGGGAACAGGGGCGCTTTCTTT. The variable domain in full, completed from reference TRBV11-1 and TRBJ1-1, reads EAEVAQSPRYKITEKSQAVAFWCDPISGHATLYWYRQILGQGPELLVQFQDESVVDDSQLPKDRFSAERLKGVDSTLKIQPAELGDSAMYLCASSLGNRGAFFGQGTRLTVV.

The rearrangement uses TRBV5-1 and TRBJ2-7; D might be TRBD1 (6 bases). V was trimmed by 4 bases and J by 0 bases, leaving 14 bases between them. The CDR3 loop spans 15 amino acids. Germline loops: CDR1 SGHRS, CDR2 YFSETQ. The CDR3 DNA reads TGCGCCAGCAGCCTGGTACAGGGCTCCTCCTACGAGCAGTACTTC. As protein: CASSLVQGSSYEQYF.

CDR3 in DNA: TGTGCCAGCAGGGGAGCCGGGACAGGGGGTAACTATGGCTACACCTTC. Its translation is CASRGAGTGGNYGYTF. This chain links TRBV28 with TRBJ1-2; 11 bases fit TRBD1. After removal of 6 bases from V and 1 base from J, the junction contained 7 bases not matched to a gene. CDR3 length: 16 amino acids. Germline CDR1 reads MDHEN; CDR2 reads SYDVKM.

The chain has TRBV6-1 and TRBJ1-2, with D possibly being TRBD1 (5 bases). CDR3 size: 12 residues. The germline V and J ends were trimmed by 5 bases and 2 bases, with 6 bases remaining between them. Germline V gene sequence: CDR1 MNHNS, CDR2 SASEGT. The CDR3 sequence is CASSRQNYGYTF. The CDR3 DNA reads TGTGCCAGCAGTCGACAGAACTATGGCTACACCTTC.

The CDR3 nucleotides are TGTGCCAGCAGACGGGACAGCGCCTACGAGCAGTACTTC. As protein: CASRRDSAYEQYF. The genes are TRBV6-1 and TRBJ2-7; 7 nucleotides align to TRBD1. J gave up 2 bases and V 6 bases, and 4 bases lay outside the gene matches. Germline V gives CDR1 MNHNS, CDR2 SASEGT. This CDR3 comprises 13 residues.

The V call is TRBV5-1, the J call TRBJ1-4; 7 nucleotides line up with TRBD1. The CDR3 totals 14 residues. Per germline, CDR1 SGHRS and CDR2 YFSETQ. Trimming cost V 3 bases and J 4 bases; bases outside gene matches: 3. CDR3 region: CASSSGQHNEKLFF. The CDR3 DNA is TGCGCCAGCAGCTCGGGACAGCATAATGAAAAACTGTTTTTT. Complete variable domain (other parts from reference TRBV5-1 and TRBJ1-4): KAGVTQTPRYLIKTRGQQVTLSCSPISGHRSVSWYQQTPGQGLQFLFEYFSETQRNKGNFPGRFSGRQFSNSRSEMNVSTLELGDSALYLCASSSGQHNEKLFFGSGTQLSVL.

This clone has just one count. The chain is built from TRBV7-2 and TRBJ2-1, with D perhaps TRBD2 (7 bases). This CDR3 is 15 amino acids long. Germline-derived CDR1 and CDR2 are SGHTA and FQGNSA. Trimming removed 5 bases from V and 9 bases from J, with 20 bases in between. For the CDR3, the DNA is TGTGCCAGCAGCCAGAGAGGGGGGGCTGGTGGTGAGCAGTTCTTC. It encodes CASSQRGGAGGEQFF. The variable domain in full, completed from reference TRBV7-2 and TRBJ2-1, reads GAGVSQSPSNKVTEKGKDVELRCDPISGHTALYWYRQSLGQGLEFLIYFQGNSAPDKSGLPSDRFSAERTGGSVSTLTIQRTQQEDSAVYLCASSQRGGAGGEQFFGPGTRLTVL.

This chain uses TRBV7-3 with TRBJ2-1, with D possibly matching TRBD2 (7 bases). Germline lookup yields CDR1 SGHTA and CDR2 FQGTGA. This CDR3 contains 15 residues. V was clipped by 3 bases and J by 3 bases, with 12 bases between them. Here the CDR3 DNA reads TGTGCCAGCAGCTTTGCGGGGGCCCGCTACAATGAGCAGTTCTTC. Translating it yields CASSFAGARYNEQFF.

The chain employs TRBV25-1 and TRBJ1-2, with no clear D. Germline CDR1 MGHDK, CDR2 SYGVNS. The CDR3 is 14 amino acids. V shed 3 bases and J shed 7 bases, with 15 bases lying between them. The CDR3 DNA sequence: TGTGCCAGCAGTGATAAAGGGAGGGCCGGTGGCTACACCTTC. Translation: CASSDKGRAGGYTF.

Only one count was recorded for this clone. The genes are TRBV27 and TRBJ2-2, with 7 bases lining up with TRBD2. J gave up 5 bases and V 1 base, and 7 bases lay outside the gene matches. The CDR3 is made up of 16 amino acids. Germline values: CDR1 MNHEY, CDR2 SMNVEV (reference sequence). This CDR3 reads CASSLLSGTGTGELFF. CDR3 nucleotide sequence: TGTGCCAGCAGTTTATTGAGCGGGACGGGTACCGGGGAGCTGTTTTTT.

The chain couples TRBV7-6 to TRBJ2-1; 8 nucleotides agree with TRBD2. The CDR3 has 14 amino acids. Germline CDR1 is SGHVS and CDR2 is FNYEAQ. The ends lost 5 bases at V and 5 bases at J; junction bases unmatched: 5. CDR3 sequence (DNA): TGTGCCAGCAGCCTAACTAGCGGAAACAATGAGCAGTTCTTC. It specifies CASSLTSGNNEQFF.

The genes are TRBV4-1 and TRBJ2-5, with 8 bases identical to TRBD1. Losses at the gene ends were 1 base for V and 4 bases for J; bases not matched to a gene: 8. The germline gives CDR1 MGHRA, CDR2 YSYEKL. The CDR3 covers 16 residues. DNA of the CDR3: TGCGCCAGCAGCCAAGGACCCGTCCAGGGGGCAGAGACCCAGTACTTC. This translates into CASSQGPVQGAETQYF.

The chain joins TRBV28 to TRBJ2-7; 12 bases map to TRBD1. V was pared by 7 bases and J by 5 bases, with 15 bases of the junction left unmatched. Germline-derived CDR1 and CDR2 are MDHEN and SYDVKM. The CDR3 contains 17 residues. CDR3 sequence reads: CASNPPKGTGGPNEQYF. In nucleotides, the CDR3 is TGTGCCAGCAATCCCCCAAAAGGGACAGGGGGCCCCAACGAGCAGTACTTC.

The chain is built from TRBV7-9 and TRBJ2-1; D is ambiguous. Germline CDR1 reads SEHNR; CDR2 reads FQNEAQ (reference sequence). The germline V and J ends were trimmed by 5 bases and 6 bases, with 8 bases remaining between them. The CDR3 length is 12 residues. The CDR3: CASSGPGNEQFF. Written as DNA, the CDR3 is TGTGCCAGCAGCGGGCCCGGCAATGAGCAGTTCTTC.

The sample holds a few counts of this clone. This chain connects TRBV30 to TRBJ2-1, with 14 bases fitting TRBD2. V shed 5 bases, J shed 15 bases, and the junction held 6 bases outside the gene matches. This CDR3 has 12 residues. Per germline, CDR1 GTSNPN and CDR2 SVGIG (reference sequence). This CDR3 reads CAWGTSGRSRFF. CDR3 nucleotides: TGTGCCTGGGGGACTAGCGGGAGAAGTCGGTTCTTC.

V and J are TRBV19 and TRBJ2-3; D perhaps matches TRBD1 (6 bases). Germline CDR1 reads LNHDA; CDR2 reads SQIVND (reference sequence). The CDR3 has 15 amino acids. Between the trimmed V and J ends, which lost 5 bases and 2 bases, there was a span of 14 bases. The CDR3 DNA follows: TGTGCCAGTAGTCCCAAGACAGGCCTCACAGATACGCAGTATTTT. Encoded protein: CASSPKTGLTDTQYF.

DNA for the CDR3: TGTGCCAGTAGCCTTCAGGGGAGCTCCTACAATGAGCAGTTCTTC. It translates to CASSLQGSSYNEQFF. The J gene is TRBJ2-1, the V gene TRBV19, with D maybe TRBD1 (6 bases). The CDR3 is made up of 15 amino acids. Germline assignment: CDR1 LNHDA and CDR2 SQIVND (reference sequence). Trimming took off 6 bases at V and 0 bases at J, with 12 bases between the two ends.

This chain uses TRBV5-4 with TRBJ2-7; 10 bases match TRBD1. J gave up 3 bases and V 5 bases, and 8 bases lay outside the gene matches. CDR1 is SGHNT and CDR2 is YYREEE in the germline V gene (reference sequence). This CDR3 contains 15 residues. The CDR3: CASRPGTGEYYEQYF. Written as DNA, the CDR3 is TGTGCCAGCAGGCCCGGGACAGGGGAATACTACGAGCAGTACTTC.

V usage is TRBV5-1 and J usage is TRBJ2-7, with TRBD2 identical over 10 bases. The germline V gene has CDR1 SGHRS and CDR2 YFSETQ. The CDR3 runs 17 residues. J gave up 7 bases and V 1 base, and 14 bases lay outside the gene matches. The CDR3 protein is CASSLLLAGEGSEEQYF. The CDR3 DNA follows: TGCGCCAGCAGCTTGCTCCTAGCGGGAGAAGGTTCGGAAGAGCAGTACTTC. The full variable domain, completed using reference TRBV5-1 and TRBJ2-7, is KAGVTQTPRYLIKTRGQQVTLSCSPISGHRSVSWYQQTPGQGLQFLFEYFSETQRNKGNFPGRFSGRQFSNSRSEMNVSTLELGDSALYLCASSLLLAGEGSEEQYFGPGTRLTVT.

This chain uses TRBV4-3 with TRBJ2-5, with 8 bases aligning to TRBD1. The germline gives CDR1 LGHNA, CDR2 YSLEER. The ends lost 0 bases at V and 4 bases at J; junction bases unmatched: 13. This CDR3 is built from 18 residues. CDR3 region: CASSQDYPIDRGGETQYF. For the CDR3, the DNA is TGCGCCAGCAGCCAAGATTACCCCATCGACAGGGGAGGAGAGACCCAGTACTTC.

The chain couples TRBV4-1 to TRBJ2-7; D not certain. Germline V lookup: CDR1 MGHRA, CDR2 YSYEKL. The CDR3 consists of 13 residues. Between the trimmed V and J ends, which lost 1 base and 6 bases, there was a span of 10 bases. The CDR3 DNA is TGCGCCAGCAGCCAAGGAAGCGACGGCGAGCAGTACTTC. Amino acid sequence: CASSQGSDGEQYF.

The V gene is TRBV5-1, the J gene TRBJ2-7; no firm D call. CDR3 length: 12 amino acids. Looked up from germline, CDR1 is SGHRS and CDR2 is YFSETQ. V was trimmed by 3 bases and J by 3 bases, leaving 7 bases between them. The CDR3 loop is CASSSRGYEQYF. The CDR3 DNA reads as TGCGCCAGCAGCTCTCGCGGCTACGAGCAGTACTTC.

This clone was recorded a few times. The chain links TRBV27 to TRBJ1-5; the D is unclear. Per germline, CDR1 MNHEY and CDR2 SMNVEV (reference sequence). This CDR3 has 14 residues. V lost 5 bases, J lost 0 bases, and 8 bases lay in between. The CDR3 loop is CASSDSYSNQPQHF. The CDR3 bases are TGTGCCAGCAGTGATAGTTATAGCAATCAGCCCCAGCATTTT.

The CDR3 nucleotides are TGCGCCAGCTCCCCTCTAGCGGGAGGGACCGGGGAGCTGTTTTTT. It is translated as CASSPLAGGTGELFF. The V gene is TRBV5-1, the J gene TRBJ2-2; TRBD2 matches 12 bases. Germline assignment: CDR1 SGHRS and CDR2 YFSETQ. V gave up 7 bases and J gave up 5 bases; unmatched junction bases: 6. The CDR3 is 15 amino acids.

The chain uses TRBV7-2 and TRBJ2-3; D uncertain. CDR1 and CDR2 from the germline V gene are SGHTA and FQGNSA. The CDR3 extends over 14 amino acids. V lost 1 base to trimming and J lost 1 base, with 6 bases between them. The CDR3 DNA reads TGTGCCAGCAGCTTAGACAGTCGCACAGATACGCAGTATTTT. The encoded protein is CASSLDSRTDTQYF.

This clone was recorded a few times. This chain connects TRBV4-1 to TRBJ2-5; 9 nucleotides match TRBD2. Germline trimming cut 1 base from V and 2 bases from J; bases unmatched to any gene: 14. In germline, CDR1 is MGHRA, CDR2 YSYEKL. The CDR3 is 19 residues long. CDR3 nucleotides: TGCGCCAGCAGCCAAGTCGCGGTAGCGGGGGCAGGGGGACAAGAGACCCAGTACTTC. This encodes CASSQVAVAGAGGQETQYF.

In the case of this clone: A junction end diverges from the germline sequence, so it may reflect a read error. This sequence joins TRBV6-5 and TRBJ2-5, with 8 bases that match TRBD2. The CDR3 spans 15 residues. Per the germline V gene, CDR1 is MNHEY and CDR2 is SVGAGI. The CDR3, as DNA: TGTGCCAGCAGTCACTCGGGACTAGTGGGGGAGACCCAGTACTTC. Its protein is CASSHSGLVGETQYF.

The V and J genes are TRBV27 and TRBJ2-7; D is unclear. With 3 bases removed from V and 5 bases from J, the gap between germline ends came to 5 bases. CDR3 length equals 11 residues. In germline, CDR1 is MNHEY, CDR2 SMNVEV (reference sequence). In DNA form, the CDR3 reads TGTGCCAGCAGTTTTGGGCACGAGCAGTACTTC. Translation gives CASSFGHEQYF.

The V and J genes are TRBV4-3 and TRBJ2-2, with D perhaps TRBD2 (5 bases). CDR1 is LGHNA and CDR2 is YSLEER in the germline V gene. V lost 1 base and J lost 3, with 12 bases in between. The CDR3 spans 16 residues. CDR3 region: CASSQVTSPYTGELFF. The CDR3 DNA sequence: TGCGCCAGCAGCCAAGTCACTAGTCCCTACACCGGGGAGCTGTTTTTT.